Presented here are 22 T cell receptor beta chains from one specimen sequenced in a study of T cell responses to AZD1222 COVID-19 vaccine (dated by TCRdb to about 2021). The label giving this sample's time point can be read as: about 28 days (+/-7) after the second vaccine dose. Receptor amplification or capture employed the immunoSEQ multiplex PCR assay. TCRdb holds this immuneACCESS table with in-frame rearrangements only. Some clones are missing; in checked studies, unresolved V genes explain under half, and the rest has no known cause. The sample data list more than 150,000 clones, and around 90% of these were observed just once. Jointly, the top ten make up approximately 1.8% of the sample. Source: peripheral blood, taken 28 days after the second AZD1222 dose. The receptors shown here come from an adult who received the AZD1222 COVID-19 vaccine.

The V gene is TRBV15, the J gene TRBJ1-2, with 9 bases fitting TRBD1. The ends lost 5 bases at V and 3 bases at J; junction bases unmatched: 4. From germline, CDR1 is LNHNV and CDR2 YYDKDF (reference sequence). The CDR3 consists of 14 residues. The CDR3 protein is CATSFDRGDYGYTF. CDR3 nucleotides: TGTGCCACCAGCTTCGACAGGGGGGACTATGGCTACACCTTC. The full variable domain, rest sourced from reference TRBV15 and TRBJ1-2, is DAMVIQNPRYQVTQFGKPVTLSCSQTLNHNVMYWYQQKSSQAPKLLFHYYDKDFNNEADTPDNFQSRRPNTSFCFLDIRSPGLGDTAMYLCATSFDRGDYGYTFGSGTRLTVV.

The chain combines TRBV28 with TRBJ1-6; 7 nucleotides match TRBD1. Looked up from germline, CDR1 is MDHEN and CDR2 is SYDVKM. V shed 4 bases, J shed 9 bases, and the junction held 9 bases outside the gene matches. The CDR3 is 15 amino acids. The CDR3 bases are TGTGCCAGCAGTTCACAGGGGTCCGTGCGTTCACCCCTCCACTTT. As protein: CASSSQGSVRSPLHF.

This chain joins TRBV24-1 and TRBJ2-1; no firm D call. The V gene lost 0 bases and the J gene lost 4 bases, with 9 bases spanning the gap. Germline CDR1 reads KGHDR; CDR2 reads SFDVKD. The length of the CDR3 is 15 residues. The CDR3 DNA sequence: TGTGCCACCAGTGATTTGGGGAACCGATACAATGAGCAGTTCTTC. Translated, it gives CATSDLGNRYNEQFF.

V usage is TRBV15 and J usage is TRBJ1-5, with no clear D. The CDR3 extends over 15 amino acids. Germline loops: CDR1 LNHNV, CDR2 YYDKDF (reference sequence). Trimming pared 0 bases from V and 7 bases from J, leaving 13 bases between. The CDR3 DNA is TGTGCCACCAGCAGAGAGAGCAGGATTGGGCAGCCCCAGCATTTT. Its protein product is CATSRESRIGQPQHF.

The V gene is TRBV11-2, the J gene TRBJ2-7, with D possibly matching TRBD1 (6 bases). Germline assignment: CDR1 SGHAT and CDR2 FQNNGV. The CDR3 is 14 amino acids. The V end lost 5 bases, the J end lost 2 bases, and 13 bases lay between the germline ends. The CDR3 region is CASSVGQLAYEQYF. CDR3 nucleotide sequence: TGTGCCAGCAGCGTTGGACAGCTGGCCTACGAGCAGTACTTC.

The CDR3 here is CASSRQGTRATEAFF. CDR3 nucleotide sequence: TGTGCCAGCAGTCGACAGGGGACCCGGGCCACTGAAGCTTTCTTT. The chain recombines TRBV27 with TRBJ1-1; 8 bases fit TRBD1. The CDR3 runs to 15 residues. From germline, CDR1 is MNHEY and CDR2 SMNVEV (reference sequence). Trimming cost V 5 bases and J 4 bases; bases outside gene matches: 9.

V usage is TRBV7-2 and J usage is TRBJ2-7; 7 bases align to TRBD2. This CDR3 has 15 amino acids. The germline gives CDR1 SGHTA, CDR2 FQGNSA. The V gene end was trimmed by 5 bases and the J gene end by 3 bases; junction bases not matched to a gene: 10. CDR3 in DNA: TGTGCCAGCAGCGCCACTGGCGGGGGACTCTACGAGCAGTACTTC. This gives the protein CASSATGGGLYEQYF.

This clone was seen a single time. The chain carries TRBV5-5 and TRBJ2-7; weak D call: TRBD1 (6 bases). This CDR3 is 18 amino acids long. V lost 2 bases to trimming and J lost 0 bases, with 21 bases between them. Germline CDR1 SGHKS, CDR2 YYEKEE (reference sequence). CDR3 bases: TGTGCCAGCAGCTTCGACGGAGTACAGGGTTTCGGCTCCTACGAGCAGTACTTC. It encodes CASSFDGVQGFGSYEQYF.

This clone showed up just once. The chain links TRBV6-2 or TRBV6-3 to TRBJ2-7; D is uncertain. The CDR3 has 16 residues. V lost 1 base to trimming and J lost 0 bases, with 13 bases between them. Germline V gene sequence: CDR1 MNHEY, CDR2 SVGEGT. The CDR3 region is CASSYYGRRSSYEQYF. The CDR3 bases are TGTGCCAGCAGTTACTATGGCCGACGAAGCTCCTACGAGCAGTACTTC.

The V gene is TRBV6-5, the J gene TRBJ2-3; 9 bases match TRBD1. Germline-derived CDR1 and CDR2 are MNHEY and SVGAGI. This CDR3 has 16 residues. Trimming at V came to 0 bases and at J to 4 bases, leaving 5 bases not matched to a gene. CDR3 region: CASSYSRDRVADTQYF. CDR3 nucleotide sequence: TGTGCCAGCAGTTACTCGAGGGACAGGGTAGCAGATACGCAGTATTTT.

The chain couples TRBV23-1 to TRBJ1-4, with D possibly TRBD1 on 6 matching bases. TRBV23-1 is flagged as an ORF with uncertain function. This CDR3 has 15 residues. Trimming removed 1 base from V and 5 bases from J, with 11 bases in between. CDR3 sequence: CASSQLDRENEKLFF. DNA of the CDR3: TGCGCCAGCAGTCAATTGGACAGAGAGAATGAAAAACTGTTTTTT.

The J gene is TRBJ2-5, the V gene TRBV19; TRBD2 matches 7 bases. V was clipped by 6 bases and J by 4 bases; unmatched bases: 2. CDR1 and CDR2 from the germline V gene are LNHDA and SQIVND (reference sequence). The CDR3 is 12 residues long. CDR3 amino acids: CASSWGGETQYF. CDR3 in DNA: TGTGCCAGTAGCTGGGGGGGAGAGACCCAGTACTTC.

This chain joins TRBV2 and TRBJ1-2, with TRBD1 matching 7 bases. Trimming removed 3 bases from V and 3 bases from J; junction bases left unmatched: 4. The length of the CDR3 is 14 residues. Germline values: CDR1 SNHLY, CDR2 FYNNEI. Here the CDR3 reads CASSELTGYYGYTF. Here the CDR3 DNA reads TGTGCCAGCAGTGAGCTGACAGGGTACTATGGCTACACCTTC.

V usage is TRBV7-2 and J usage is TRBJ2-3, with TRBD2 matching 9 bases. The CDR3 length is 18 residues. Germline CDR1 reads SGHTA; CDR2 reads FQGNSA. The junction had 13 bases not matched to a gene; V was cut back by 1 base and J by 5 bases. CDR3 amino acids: CASSLEPGSGLAKDTQYF. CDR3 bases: TGTGCCAGCAGCTTAGAGCCGGGGTCGGGACTAGCAAAAGATACGCAGTATTTT.

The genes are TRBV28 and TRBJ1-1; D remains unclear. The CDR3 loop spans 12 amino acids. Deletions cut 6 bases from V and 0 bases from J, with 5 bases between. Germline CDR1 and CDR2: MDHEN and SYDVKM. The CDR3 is CASRFMNTEAFF. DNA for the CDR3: TGTGCCAGCAGGTTCATGAACACTGAAGCTTTCTTT.

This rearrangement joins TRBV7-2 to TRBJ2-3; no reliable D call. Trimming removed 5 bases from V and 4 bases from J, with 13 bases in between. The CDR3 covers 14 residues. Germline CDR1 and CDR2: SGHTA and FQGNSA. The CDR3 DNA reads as TGTGCCAGCAGCAAAGTGGGGTTGGCAGATACGCAGTATTTT. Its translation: CASSKVGLADTQYF. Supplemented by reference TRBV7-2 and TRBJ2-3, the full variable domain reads GAGVSQSPSNKVTEKGKDVELRCDPISGHTALYWYRQSLGQGLEFLIYFQGNSAPDKSGLPSDRFSAERTGGSVSTLTIQRTQQEDSAVYLCASSKVGLADTQYFGPGTRLTVL.

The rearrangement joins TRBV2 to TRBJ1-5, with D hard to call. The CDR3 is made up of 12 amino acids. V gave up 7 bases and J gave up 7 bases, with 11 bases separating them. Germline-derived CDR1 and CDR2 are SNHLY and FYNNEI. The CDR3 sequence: CASTAGLQPQHF. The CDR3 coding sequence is TGTGCCAGCACGGCTGGGTTGCAGCCCCAGCATTTT.

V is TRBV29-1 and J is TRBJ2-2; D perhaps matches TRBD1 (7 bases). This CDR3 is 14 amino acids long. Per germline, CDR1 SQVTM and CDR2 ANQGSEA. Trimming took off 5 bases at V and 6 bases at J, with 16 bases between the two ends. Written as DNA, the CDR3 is TGCAGCGTTTCCCGACAGGGAGGAGCCGGGGAGCTGTTTTTT. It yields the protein CSVSRQGGAGELFF.

The CDR3 DNA reads TGCAGTGCTAGAGGCCTCACTGAAGCTTTCTTT. It codes for CSARGLTEAFF. The V call is TRBV20-1, the J call TRBJ1-1, with unresolved D. Per the germline V gene, CDR1 is DFQATT and CDR2 is SNEGSKA (reference sequence). This CDR3 is 11 amino acids long. V gave up 1 base and J gave up 4 bases, with 4 bases separating them.

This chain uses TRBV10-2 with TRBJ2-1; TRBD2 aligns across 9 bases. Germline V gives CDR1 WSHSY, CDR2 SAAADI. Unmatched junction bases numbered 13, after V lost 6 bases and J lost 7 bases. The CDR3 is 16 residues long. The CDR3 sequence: CASSAISGSLGNEQFF. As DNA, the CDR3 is TGCGCCAGCAGCGCGATTAGCGGGAGCCTAGGAAATGAGCAGTTCTTC.

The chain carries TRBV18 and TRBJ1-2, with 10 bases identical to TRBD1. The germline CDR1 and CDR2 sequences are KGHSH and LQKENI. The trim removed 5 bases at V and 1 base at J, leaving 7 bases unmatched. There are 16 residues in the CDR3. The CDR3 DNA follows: TGTGCCAGCTCATCGGGACAGGGGCTCTTTAACTATGGCTACACCTTC. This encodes CASSSGQGLFNYGYTF.

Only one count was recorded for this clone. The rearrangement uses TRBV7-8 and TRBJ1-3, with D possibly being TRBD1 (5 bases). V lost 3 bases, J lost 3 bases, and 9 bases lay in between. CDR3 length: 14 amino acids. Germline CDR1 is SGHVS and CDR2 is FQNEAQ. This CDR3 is CASSLDILGNTIYF. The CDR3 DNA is TGTGCCAGCAGCTTGGACATCCTTGGAAACACCATATATTTT.